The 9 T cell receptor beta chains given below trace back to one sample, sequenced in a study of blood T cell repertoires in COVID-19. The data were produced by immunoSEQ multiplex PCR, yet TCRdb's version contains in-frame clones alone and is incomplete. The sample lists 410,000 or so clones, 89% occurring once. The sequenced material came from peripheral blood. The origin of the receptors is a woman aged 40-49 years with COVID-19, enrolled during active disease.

CDR3 residues: CASSQGGRSYNEQFF. CDR3 in DNA: TGTGCCAGCAGCCAAGGGGGGAGGTCGTACAATGAGCAGTTCTTC. The rearrangement joins TRBV3-1 (or the pseudogene TRBV3-2) to TRBJ2-1; a possible D gene is TRBD2 (6 bases). The CDR3 spans 15 residues. Germline V CDR1 and CDR2: LGHDT, YNNKEL (reference sequence). V was trimmed by 1 base and J by 4 bases, leaving 11 bases between them.

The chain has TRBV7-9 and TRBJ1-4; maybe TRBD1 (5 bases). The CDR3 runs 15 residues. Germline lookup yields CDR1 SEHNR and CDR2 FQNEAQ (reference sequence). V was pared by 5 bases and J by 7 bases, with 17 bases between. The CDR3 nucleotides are TGTGCCAGCAGCCCGCGGGGCAGGTACGGTGAAAAACTGTTTTTT. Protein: CASSPRGRYGEKLFF.

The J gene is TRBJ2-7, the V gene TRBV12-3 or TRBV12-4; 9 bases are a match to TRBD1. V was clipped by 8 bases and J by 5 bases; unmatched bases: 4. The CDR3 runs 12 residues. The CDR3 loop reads CASGQGWNEQYF. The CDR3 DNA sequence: TGTGCCAGCGGACAGGGGTGGAACGAGCAGTACTTC.

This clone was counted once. The CDR3: CASSQSAGSSYNEQFF. The DNA of the CDR3 is TGTGCCAGCTCACAGTCCGCAGGCAGCTCCTACAATGAGCAGTTCTTC. The chain couples TRBV18 to TRBJ2-1; no clear D gene. Germline CDR1 is KGHSH and CDR2 is LQKENI. This CDR3 contains 16 residues. V was cut by 4 bases and J by 0 bases, with 13 bases left in between.

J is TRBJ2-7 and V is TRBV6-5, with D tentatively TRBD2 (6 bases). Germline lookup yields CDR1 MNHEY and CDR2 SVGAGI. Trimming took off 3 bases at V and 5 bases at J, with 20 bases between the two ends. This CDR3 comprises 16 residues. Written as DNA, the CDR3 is TGTGCCAGCAGTTATTCCGGGGGTACCCCGGGGGACGAGCAGTACTTC. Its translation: CASSYSGGTPGDEQYF.

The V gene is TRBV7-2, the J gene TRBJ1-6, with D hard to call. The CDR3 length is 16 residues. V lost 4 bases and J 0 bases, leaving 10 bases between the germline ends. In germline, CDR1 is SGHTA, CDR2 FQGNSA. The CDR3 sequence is CASSSTQSSYNSPLHF. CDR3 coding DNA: TGTGCCAGCAGCTCGACACAGAGCTCCTATAATTCACCCCTCCACTTT.

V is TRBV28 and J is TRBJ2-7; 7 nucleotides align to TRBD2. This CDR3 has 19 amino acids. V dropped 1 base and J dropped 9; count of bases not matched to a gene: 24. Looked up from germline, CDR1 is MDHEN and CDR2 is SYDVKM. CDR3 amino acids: CASSLSLGVAGAHSYGQYF. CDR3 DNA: TGTGCCAGCAGTTTATCCCTGGGGGTGGCGGGAGCCCACTCGTATGGGCAGTACTTC.

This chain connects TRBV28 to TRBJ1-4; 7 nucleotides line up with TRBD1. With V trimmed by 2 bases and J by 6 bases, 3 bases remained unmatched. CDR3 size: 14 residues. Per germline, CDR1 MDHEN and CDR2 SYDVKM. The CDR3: CASSLAGGHEKLFF. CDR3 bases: TGTGCCAGCAGTTTAGCAGGGGGGCATGAAAAACTGTTTTTT. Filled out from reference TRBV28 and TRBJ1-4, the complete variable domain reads DVKVTQSSRYLVKRTGEKVFLECVQDMDHENMFWYRQDPGLGLRLIYFSYDVKMKEKGDIPEGYSVSREKKERFSLILESASTNQTSMYLCASSLAGGHEKLFFGSGTQLSVL.

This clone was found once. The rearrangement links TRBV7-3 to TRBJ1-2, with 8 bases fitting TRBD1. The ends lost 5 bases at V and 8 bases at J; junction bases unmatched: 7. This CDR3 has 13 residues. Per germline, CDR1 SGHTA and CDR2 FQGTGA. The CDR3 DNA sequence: TGTGCCAGCAGCCCCGAGACAGGGGTAGGCTACACCTTC. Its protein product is CASSPETGVGYTF.